The 26 T cell receptor beta chains reported below all come from one sample, sequenced in a study of T cells in Graves' hyperthyroidism and ophthalmopathy. Researchers amplified the TCR beta CDR3 regions from RNA transcripts. Carried out on the TCR CDR3, a first-round RT-PCR used the HTBI primer set. TCRdb independently ran MiXCR on the multiplex PCR reads; one entry per CDR3 protein. Of about 600,000 distinct CDR3 sequences detected, 13% to 15% appear once; the ten largest clones hold 7.1%. The sequenced material came from blood. The receptors here all came from a woman aged 18-29 years with Graves' ophthalmopathy.

CDR3 sequence reads: CASSTRTEMKTQYF. The CDR3 DNA is TGTGCCAGTAGTACCCGGACGGAGATGAAGACCCAGTACTTC. The J gene is TRBJ2-5, the V gene TRBV19; the D is unclear. Germline-derived CDR1 and CDR2 are LNHDA and SQIVND (reference sequence). The CDR3 has 14 amino acids. Trimming removed 4 bases from V and 6 bases from J, with 15 bases in between.

The table lists this clonotype with a few counts. The genes are TRBV19 and TRBJ2-5; possibly TRBD2 for D (6 bases). CDR3 length equals 14 residues. Trimming removed 3 bases at V and 4 bases at J, with 12 bases between. Germline values: CDR1 LNHDA, CDR2 SQIVND (reference sequence). The CDR3 DNA reads TGTGCCAGTAGTATCCAGTGGAGGGTAGAGACCCAGTACTTC. It encodes CASSIQWRVETQYF. Full variable domain (remainder filled in from reference TRBV19 and TRBJ2-5): DGGITQSPKYLFRKEGQNVTLSCEQNLNHDAMYWYRQDPGQGLRLIYYSQIVNDFQKGDIAEGYSVSREKKESFPLTVTSAQKNPTAFYLCASSIQWRVETQYFGPGTRLLVL.

This clonotype was seen ten or more times. The chain has TRBV20-1 and TRBJ2-3; 10 bases agree with TRBD1. The V gene's germline CDR1 is DFQATT and CDR2 SNEGSKA (reference sequence). The V and J ends lost 5 bases and 3 bases, in that order; junction bases with no gene match: 11. CDR3 length equals 16 residues. The CDR3 nucleotides read TGCAGTGCTCCCCCCGGGACAGGGGTTTGGACAGATACGCAGTATTTT. This encodes CSAPPGTGVWTDTQYF.

This clonotype was detected ten times or more. The rearrangement links TRBV5-8 to TRBJ2-7; D gene unclear. CDR1 and CDR2 (germline): SGHTS, YDEGEE. This CDR3 contains 13 residues. V lost 5 bases and J lost 2, with 11 bases in between. The CDR3 sequence is CASRHGFTYEQYF. CDR3 bases: TGTGCCAGCAGACACGGGTTTACCTACGAGCAGTACTTC.

This clonotype was found many times. V usage is TRBV5-1 and J usage is TRBJ1-1; the match to TRBD1 covers 12 bases. J lost 2 bases, V lost 7 bases, and 6 bases had no gene match. The CDR3 is 15 residues long. Germline V lookup: CDR1 SGHRS, CDR2 YFSETQ. Written as DNA, the CDR3 is TGCGCCAGCGTGGGACAGGGGGCCCATAACACTGAAGCTTTCTTT. It is translated as CASVGQGAHNTEAFF.

This clonotype has just a few counts. The chain has TRBV12-3 or TRBV12-4 and TRBJ1-5; possible D gene TRBD1, 5 bases. The CDR3 covers 16 residues. V shed 0 bases and J shed 4 bases, with 13 bases lying between them. CDR3 in amino acids: CASSLAQSAGNQPQHF. CDR3 nucleotides: TGTGCCAGCAGTTTAGCGCAGTCGGCAGGGAATCAGCCCCAGCATTTT.

The V gene is TRBV7-3, the J gene TRBJ1-5; D is possibly TRBD1 (6 bases). The CDR3 covers 15 residues. Germline-derived CDR1 and CDR2 are SGHTA and FQGTGA. With 3 bases removed from V and 1 base from J, the gap between germline ends came to 10 bases. This chain's CDR3 is CASSLSRGSNQPQHF. The DNA of the CDR3 is TGTGCCAGCAGCTTGTCCAGGGGCAGCAATCAGCCCCAGCATTTT.

This clonotype was seen repeatedly, ten times or more. The junction shows a germline mismatch at one end, possibly a read error. J is TRBJ1-2 and V is TRBV4-2, with D hard to call. Germline CDR1 is LGHNA and CDR2 is YNFKEQ. The CDR3 runs 14 residues. The CDR3 is CASSQDGWDAGYTF. CDR3 in DNA: TGTGCCAGCAGTCAAGATGGATGGGATGCCGGCTACACCTTC.

This clonotype occurred many times. The V call is TRBV12-5, the J call TRBJ1-1; TRBD1 agrees at 9 bases. V dropped 2 bases and J dropped 1; count of bases not matched to a gene: 17. Germline CDR1 and CDR2: LGHNT and FRNRAP. This CDR3 comprises 20 residues. The CDR3 reads CASGLPGQGDHSGGNTEAFF. DNA of the CDR3: TGTGCTAGTGGTTTGCCGGGACAGGGAGATCACAGTGGTGGGAACACTGAAGCTTTCTTT. Using reference TRBV12-5 and TRBJ1-1 for the parts outside the CDR3, the full variable domain is DARVTQTPRHKVTEMGQEVTMRCQPILGHNTVFWYRQTMMQGLELLAYFRNRAPLDDSGMPKDRFSAEMPDATLATLKIQPSEPRDSAVYFCASGLPGQGDHSGGNTEAFFGQGTRLTVV.

This clonotype appeared many times. This chain connects TRBV3-1 to TRBJ1-3; a possible D gene is TRBD1 (6 bases). The CDR3 is 15 residues long. The germline V gene encodes CDR1 LGHDT and CDR2 YNNKEL (reference sequence). The V end lost 5 bases, the J end lost 3 bases, and 14 bases lay between the germline ends. Here the CDR3 reads CASSARTGYGNTIYF. The CDR3 DNA reads TGTGCCAGCAGCGCCCGAACAGGGTATGGAAACACCATATATTTT.

Note on this clonotype: The DNA is omitted, as the CDR3 cannot be located on it reliably, and the CDR3 follows TCRdb's listing. The V call is TRBV6-1, the J call TRBJ1-5; TRBD1, as called in the table, went unchecked against the DNA. Germline V lookup: CDR1 MNHNS, CDR2 SASEGT. The CDR3 contains 21 residues when both ends are counted. CDR3 loop: CASSDGLGYTFGSGTDQPQHF.

This clonotype was detected many times. The chain uses TRBV9 and TRBJ1-6; the D is unclear. Germline V CDR1 and CDR2: SGDLS, YYNGEE. Deletions cut 0 bases from V and 8 bases from J, with 12 bases between. CDR3 length: 15 amino acids. CDR3 protein: CASSVDSANHSPLHF. The CDR3, as DNA: TGTGCCAGCAGCGTAGACTCGGCCAATCATTCACCCCTCCACTTT. The entire variable domain, with the rest obtained from reference TRBV9 and TRBJ1-6, is as follows: DSGVTQTPKHLITATGQRVTLRCSPRSGDLSVYWYQQSLDQGLQFLIQYYNGEERAKGNILERFSAQQFPDLHSELNLSSLELGDSALYFCASSVDSANHSPLHFGNGTRLTVT.

Ten or more counts support this clonotype. The J gene is TRBJ2-1, the V gene TRBV5-1, with D perhaps being TRBD1 or TRBD2 (6 bases each). Germline V gene lookup returns CDR1 SGHRS and CDR2 YFSETQ. This CDR3 comprises 12 residues. Trimming left V 2 bases short and J 8 bases short, with 8 bases between. The CDR3 loop reads CASSLRGDEQFF. The DNA for the CDR3 is TGCGCCAGCAGCTTAAGGGGGGATGAGCAGTTCTTC.

The sample holds many counts of this clonotype. V gene TRBV7-9 combines with J gene TRBJ2-3; D unclear. V gave up 1 base and J gave up 0 bases, with 11 bases separating them. Germline assignment: CDR1 SEHNR and CDR2 FQNEAQ (reference sequence). The length of the CDR3 is 16 residues. For the CDR3, the DNA is TGTGCCAGCAGCTTAGAGGGTTGGAGCAGCACAGATACGCAGTATTTT. This gives the protein CASSLEGWSSTDTQYF.

This clonotype was counted many times. The chain combines TRBV29-1 with TRBJ2-7; either TRBD1 or TRBD2 may supply D (5 bases each). The CDR3 totals 14 residues. Germline V CDR1 and CDR2: SQVTM, ANQGSEA. V lost 6 bases, J lost 3 bases, and 18 bases lay in between. The CDR3 DNA reads TGCAGCGTGGATGGGACCGCAGCCGGCTACGAGCAGTACTTC. This sequence encodes CSVDGTAAGYEQYF.

V is TRBV18 and J is TRBJ2-2; D may be TRBD1 (5 bases). The CDR3 length is 16 residues. Germline CDR1 reads KGHSH; CDR2 reads LQKENI. Between the trimmed V and J ends, which lost 1 base and 6 bases, there was a span of 15 bases. The CDR3 DNA sequence: TGTGCCAGCTCACCACGGGCAGGGCAATCCGCCGGGGAGCTGTTTTTT. Residues: CASSPRAGQSAGELFF.

This clonotype was detected many times. The chain combines TRBV30 with TRBJ2-6; either TRBD1 or TRBD2 may supply D (5 bases each). CDR1 is GTSNPN, CDR2 SVGIG, per germline (reference sequence). The ends were cut back, 5 bases at V and 1 base at J, with 9 bases in the middle. This CDR3 is 14 amino acids long. DNA of the CDR3: TGTGCCTGGGATGAGGGGTCTGGGGCCAACGTCCTGACTTTC. Translating it yields CAWDEGSGANVLTF.

This clonotype came up many times. The chain has TRBV28 and TRBJ1-2, with 7 bases lining up with TRBD1. The germline gives CDR1 MDHEN, CDR2 SYDVKM. The trim removed 4 bases at V and 4 bases at J, leaving 9 bases unmatched. The CDR3 is 15 residues long. Written as DNA, the CDR3 is TGTGCCAGCAGTTCAACAGGGGCGCATGGCTATGGCTACACCTTC. Protein: CASSSTGAHGYGYTF.

This clonotype was detected ten times or more. The chain employs TRBV24-1 and TRBJ2-7; D is possibly TRBD2 (6 bases). This CDR3 has 15 amino acids. Trimming removed 5 bases from V and 4 bases from J, with 17 bases in between. Germline V gene lookup returns CDR1 KGHDR and CDR2 SFDVKD. The CDR3 here is CATSATERGGYEQYF. The CDR3 DNA is TGTGCCACCAGTGCGACTGAACGGGGAGGATACGAGCAGTACTTC.

This clonotype was counted a few times. The chain carries TRBV27 and TRBJ1-2, with D unresolved. CDR1 is MNHEY and CDR2 is SMNVEV in the germline V gene (reference sequence). This CDR3 is 16 amino acids long. Trimming left V 5 bases short and J 8 bases short, with 24 bases between. The CDR3 reads CASSPHTNPRVWGYTF. CDR3 DNA sequence: TGTGCCAGCAGTCCACACACTAATCCGCGGGTATGGGGCTACACCTTC.

The chain combines TRBV7-2 with TRBJ2-3, with D possibly being TRBD1 (6 bases). V was shortened by 1 base and J by 0 bases, with 14 bases between the two germline ends. The CDR3 covers 17 residues. Looked up from germline, CDR1 is SGHTA and CDR2 is FQGNSA. CDR3 sequence reads: CASSLDVSRGSTDTQYF. In DNA form, the CDR3 reads TGTGCCAGCAGCTTAGACGTTTCTAGGGGGAGCACAGATACGCAGTATTTT. The variable domain in full, completed from reference TRBV7-2 and TRBJ2-3, reads GAGVSQSPSNKVTEKGKDVELRCDPISGHTALYWYRQSLGQGLEFLIYFQGNSAPDKSGLPSDRFSAERTGGSVSTLTIQRTQQEDSAVYLCASSLDVSRGSTDTQYFGPGTRLTVL.

This clonotype was seen repeatedly, ten times or more. The V gene is TRBV3-1, the J gene TRBJ2-1, with D possibly being TRBD2 (6 bases). The CDR3 extends over 16 amino acids. V was shortened by 3 bases and J by 0 bases, with 12 bases between the two germline ends. Germline V gives CDR1 LGHDT, CDR2 YNNKEL (reference sequence). CDR3 region: CASSQGLASSYNEQFF. For the CDR3, the DNA is TGTGCCAGCAGCCAGGGCCTAGCGAGCTCCTACAATGAGCAGTTCTTC.

This clonotype was seen repeatedly, ten times or more. J is TRBJ2-1 and V is TRBV9, with D possibly being TRBD1 (6 bases). The length of the CDR3 is 16 residues. The V gene's germline CDR1 is SGDLS and CDR2 YYNGEE. The V gene lost 4 bases and the J gene lost 4 bases, with 18 bases spanning the gap. CDR3 sequence reads: CASSPPGTPSYNEQFF. The CDR3 nucleotides are TGTGCCAGCAGCCCCCCCGGGACACCGAGTTACAATGAGCAGTTCTTC. Filled out from reference TRBV9 and TRBJ2-1, the complete variable domain reads DSGVTQTPKHLITATGQRVTLRCSPRSGDLSVYWYQQSLDQGLQFLIQYYNGEERAKGNILERFSAQQFPDLHSELNLSSLELGDSALYFCASSPPGTPSYNEQFFGPGTRLTVL.

This clonotype has at least ten counts. The rearrangement uses TRBV12-3 or TRBV12-4 and TRBJ2-1; 10 positions match TRBD1. V lost 6 bases, J lost 0 bases, and 11 bases stayed unmatched. This CDR3 is built from 18 residues. The CDR3 coding sequence is TGTGCCAGCAGGGCGCGACAGGGGGCGGGGGTCTCCTACAATGAGCAGTTCTTC. It is translated as CASRARQGAGVSYNEQFF.

This clonotype was seen only a few times. V gene TRBV11-2 combines with J gene TRBJ2-2; 11 nucleotides align to TRBD2. Per the germline V gene, CDR1 is SGHAT and CDR2 is FQNNGV. V lost 5 bases, J lost 8 bases, and 19 bases stayed unmatched. There are 19 residues in the CDR3. The CDR3: CASSPPGTSGSSWGGELFF. The CDR3 DNA sequence: TGTGCCAGCAGCCCCCCCGGCACTAGCGGGAGTAGTTGGGGGGGGGAGCTGTTTTTT.

This chain joins TRBV10-3 and TRBJ2-2; no firm D call. Deletions cut 10 bases from V and 4 bases from J, with 16 bases between. The CDR3 runs 14 residues. Looked up from germline, CDR1 is ENHRY and CDR2 is SYGVKD. The CDR3 here is CATCARDFTGELFF. In DNA form, the CDR3 reads TGTGCCACCTGTGCCAGAGATTTCACCGGGGAGCTGTTTTTT.